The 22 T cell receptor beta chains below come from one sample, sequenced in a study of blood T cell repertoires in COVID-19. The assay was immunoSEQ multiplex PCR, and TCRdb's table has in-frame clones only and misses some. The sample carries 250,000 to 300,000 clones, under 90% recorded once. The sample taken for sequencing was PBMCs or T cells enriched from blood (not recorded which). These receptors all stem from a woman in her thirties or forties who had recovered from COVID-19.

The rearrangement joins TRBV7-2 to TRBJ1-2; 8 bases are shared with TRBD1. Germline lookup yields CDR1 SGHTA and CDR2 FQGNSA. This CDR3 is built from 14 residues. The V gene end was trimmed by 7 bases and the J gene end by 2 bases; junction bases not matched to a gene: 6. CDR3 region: CASTPRTGNYGYTF. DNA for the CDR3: TGTGCCAGCACCCCTAGGACAGGGAACTATGGCTACACCTTC.

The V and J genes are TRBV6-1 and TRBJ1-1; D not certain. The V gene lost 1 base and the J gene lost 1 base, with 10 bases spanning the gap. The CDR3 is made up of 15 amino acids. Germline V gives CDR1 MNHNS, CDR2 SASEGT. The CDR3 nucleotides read TGTGCCAGCAGTGAAGGGGCAGCCCCGAACACTGAAGCTTTCTTT. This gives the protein CASSEGAAPNTEAFF.

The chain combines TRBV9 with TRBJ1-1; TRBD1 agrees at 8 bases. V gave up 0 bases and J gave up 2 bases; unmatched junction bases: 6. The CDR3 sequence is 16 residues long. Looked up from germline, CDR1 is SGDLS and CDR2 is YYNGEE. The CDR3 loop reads CASSVAGDRFNTEAFF. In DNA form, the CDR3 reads TGTGCCAGCAGCGTAGCTGGGGACAGGTTCAACACTGAAGCTTTCTTT.

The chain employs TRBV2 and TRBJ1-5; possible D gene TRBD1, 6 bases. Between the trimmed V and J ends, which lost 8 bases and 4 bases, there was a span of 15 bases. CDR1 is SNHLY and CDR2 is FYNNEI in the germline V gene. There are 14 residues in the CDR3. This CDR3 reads CASHRDNWNQPQHF. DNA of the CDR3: TGTGCCAGCCATAGGGACAATTGGAATCAGCCCCAGCATTTT. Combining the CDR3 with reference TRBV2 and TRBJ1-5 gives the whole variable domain EPEVTQTPSHQVTQMGQEVILRCVPISNHLYFYWYRQILGQKVEFLVSFYNNEISEKSEIFDDQFSVERPDGSNFTLKIRSTKLEDSAMYFCASHRDNWNQPQHFGDGTRLSIL.

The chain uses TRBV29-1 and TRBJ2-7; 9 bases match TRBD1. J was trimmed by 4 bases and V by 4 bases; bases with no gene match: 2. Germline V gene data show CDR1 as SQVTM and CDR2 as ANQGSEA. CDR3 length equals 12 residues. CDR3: CSVATGGYEQYF. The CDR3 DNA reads TGCAGCGTTGCGACAGGGGGGTACGAGCAGTACTTC.

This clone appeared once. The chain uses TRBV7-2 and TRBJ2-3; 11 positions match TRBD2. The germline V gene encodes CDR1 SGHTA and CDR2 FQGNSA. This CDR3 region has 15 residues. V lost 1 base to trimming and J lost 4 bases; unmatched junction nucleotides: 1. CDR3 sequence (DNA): TGTGCCAGCAGCTTAGAACTAGCGGGGGCAGATACGCAGTATTTT. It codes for CASSLELAGADTQYF.

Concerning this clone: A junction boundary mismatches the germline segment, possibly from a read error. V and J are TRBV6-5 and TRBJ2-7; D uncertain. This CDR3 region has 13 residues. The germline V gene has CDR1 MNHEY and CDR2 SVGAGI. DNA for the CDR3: TGTGCCAGCAGGACAAGTCTCGGCAGCCCAACGACCTTC. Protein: CASRTSLGSPTTF.

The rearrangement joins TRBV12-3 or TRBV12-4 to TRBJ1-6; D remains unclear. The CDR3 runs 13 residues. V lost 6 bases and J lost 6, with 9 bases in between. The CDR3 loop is CASRPPGNSPLHF. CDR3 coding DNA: TGTGCCAGCAGACCGCCAGGTAATTCACCCCTCCACTTT.

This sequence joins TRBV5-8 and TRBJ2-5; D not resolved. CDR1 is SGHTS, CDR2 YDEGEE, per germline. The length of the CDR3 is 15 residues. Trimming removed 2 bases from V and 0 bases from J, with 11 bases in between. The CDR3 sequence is CASSFGSMYQETQYF. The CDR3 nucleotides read TGTGCCAGCAGCTTTGGCTCAATGTACCAAGAGACCCAGTACTTC.

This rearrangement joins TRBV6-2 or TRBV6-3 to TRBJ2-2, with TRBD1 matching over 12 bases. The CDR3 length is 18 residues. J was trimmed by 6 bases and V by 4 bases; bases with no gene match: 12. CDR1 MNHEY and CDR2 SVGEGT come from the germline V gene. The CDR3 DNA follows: TGTGCCAGCAGTTTCACAGTCCGGGACAGGGGGCCGGCCGGGGAGCTGTTTTTT. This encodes CASSFTVRDRGPAGELFF.

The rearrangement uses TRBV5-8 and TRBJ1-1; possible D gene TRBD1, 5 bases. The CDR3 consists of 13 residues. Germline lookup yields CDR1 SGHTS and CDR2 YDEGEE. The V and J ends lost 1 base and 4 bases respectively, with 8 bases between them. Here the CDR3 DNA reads TGTGCCAGCAGCTTGTCTAGGGGCACTGAAGCTTTCTTT. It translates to CASSLSRGTEAFF.

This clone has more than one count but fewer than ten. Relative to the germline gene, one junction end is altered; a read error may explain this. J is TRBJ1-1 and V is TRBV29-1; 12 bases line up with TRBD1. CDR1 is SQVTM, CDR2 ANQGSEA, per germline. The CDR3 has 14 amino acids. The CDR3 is CSAEPGTGGAEAFF. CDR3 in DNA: TGCAGCGCTGAACCCGGGACAGGGGGCGCCGAAGCTTTCTTT.

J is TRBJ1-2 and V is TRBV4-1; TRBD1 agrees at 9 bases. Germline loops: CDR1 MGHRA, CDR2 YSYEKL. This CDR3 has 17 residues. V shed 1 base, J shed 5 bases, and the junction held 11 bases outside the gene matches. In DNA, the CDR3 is TGCGCCAGCAGCCAAGGGGCTAGGGACAGGGTCGGGTATGGCTACACCTTC. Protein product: CASSQGARDRVGYGYTF.

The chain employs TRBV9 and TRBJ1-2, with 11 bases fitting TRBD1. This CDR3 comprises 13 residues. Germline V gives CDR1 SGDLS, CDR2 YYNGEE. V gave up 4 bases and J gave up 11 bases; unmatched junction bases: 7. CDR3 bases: TGTGCCAGCAGCCCACGGGACAGGGGGGCATACACCTTC. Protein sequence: CASSPRDRGAYTF.

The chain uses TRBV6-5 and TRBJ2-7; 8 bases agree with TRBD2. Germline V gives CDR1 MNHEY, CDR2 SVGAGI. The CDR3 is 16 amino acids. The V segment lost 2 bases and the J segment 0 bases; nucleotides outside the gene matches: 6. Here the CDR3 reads CASSYSSGTRSYEQYF. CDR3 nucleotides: TGTGCCAGCAGTTACAGTAGCGGGACGCGCTCCTACGAGCAGTACTTC.

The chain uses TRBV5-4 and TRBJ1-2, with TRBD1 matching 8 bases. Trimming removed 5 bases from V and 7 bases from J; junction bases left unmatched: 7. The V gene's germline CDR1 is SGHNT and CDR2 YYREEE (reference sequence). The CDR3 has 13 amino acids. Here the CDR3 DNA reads TGTGCCAGCAGTCACGACAGGGGTGGTGGCTACACCTTC. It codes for CASSHDRGGGYTF.

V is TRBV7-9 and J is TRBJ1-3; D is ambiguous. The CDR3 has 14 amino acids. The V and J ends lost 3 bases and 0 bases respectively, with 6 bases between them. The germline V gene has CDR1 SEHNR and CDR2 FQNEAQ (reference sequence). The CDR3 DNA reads TGTGCCAGCAGCTTTTACAGCTCTGGAAACACCATATATTTT. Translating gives CASSFYSSGNTIYF.

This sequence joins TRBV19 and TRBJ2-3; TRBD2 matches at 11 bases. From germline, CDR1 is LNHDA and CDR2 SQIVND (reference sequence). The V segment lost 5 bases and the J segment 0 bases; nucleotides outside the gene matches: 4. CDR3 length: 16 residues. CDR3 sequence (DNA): TGTGCCAGTAGTCAAAGACTAGCGGGGAGCACAGATACGCAGTATTTT. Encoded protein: CASSQRLAGSTDTQYF. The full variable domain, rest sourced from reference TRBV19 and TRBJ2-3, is DGGITQSPKYLFRKEGQNVTLSCEQNLNHDAMYWYRQDPGQGLRLIYYSQIVNDFQKGDIAEGYSVSREKKESFPLTVTSAQKNPTAFYLCASSQRLAGSTDTQYFGPGTRLTVL.

The CDR3 nucleotides read TGTGCCAGCAGTGATTTCGCAGGGACCGGGGAGCTGTTTTTT. Translating gives CASSDFAGTGELFF. The rearrangement uses TRBV6-4 and TRBJ2-2; D perhaps matches TRBD1 (5 bases). The ends were cut back, 3 bases at V and 5 bases at J, with 10 bases in the middle. Germline CDR1 reads MRHNA; CDR2 reads SNTAGT. This CDR3 is 14 amino acids long.

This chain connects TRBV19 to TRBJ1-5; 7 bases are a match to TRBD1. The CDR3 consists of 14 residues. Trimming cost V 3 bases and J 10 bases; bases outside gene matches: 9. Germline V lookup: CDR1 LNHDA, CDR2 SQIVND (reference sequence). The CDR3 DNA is TGTGCCAGTAGTATTTTGTCAGGGGGTCAACCCCAGCATTTT. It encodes CASSILSGGQPQHF.

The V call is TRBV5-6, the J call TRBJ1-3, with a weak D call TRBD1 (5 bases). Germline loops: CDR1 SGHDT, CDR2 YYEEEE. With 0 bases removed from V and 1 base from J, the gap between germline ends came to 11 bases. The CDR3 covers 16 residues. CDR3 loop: CASSLERGASGNTIYF. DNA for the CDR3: TGTGCCAGCAGCTTGGAGCGCGGGGCTTCTGGAAACACCATATATTTT.

The DNA of the CDR3 is TGTGCCAGCAGCCAGGGCTTCGTGGGTAGCGGGGGGCTCAGCTCCTACAATGAGCAGTTCTTC. Protein product: CASSQGFVGSGGLSSYNEQFF. The chain joins TRBV3-1 (or the pseudogene TRBV3-2) to TRBJ2-1; 10 bases agree with TRBD2. The CDR3 totals 21 residues. Germline CDR1 LGHDT, CDR2 YNNKEL (reference sequence). V trimming: 3 bases; J trimming: 0 bases; junction bases outside the gene matches: 17.